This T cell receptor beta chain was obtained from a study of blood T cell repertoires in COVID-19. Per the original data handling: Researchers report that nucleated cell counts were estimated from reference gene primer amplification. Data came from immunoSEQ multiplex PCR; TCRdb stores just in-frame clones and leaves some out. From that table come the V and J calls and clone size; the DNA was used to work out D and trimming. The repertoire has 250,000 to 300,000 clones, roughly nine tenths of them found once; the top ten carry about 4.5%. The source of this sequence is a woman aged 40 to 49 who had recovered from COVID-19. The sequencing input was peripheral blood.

The CDR3 coding sequence is TGTGCCAGCAGCAAGGGAATTTTTAGCGGGAGGACCCAAGAGACCCAGTACTTC. Protein: CASSKGIFSGRTQETQYF. The gene calls are TRBV6-2 or TRBV6-3 and TRBJ2-5, with 10 bases identical to TRBD2. The V gene's germline CDR1 is MNHEY and CDR2 SVGEGT. The J segment lost 1 base and the V segment lost 6 bases, leaving 14 bases of the junction unmatched. This CDR3 is built from 18 residues.